Listed below are T cell receptor beta chains from one sample, sequenced in a study of blood T cell repertoires in COVID-19. The assay was immunoSEQ multiplex PCR, and TCRdb's table has in-frame clones only and misses some. The sample records 200,000 to 300,000 clones, approximately 86% being singletons. The sequencing input was PBMCs or T cells enriched from blood (not recorded which). The receptors derive from a woman in her thirties or forties with acute COVID-19. The CDR3 runs from the conserved cysteine through the conserved F or W. The order of the fields is CDR3 DNA, CDR3 protein, V gene, J gene, clone size, D gene. The D gene is left open where the match is weak. Clone size, where shown, is once, few, many, or a class for clones that have expanded.

TGTGCCAGCAGCTTGGGACTAGCGGGAGTCGAGCAGTACTTC,CASSLGLAGVEQYF,TRBV5-6,TRBJ2-7,NA,TRBD2
TGTGCCACCCCAGGCCTCCACACAGATACGCAGTATTTT,CATPGLHTDTQYF,TRBV2,TRBJ2-3,NA,NA
TGTGCCATCAGTGAGTCCCCACCAGAGACAGGGTGGTACTTC,CAISESPPETGWYF,TRBV10-3,TRBJ2-7,NA,TRBD1
TGTGCCAGCAGTTTATCGGGGAACTATGGCTACACCTTC,CASSLSGNYGYTF,TRBV12-3/TRBV12-4,TRBJ1-2,few,NA
TGTGCCAGTAGTATCGGGGACAGGGCTTGGGAGCAGTTCTTC,CASSIGDRAWEQFF,TRBV19,TRBJ2-1,NA,TRBD1
TGTGCCAGCAGCTTACCCTCGTTCAGTTTCCGAAACACTAACTATGGCTACACCTTC,CASSLPSFSFRNTNYGYTF,TRBV7-9,TRBJ1-2,NA,NA
TGTGCCTGGAGTTCAGGGTCACCCCTCCACTTT,CAWSSGSPLHF,TRBV30,TRBJ1-6,NA,NA
TGTGCCAGTAGTCCAGGGACAGGGGGGTCGTACGAGCAGTACTTC,CASSPGTGGSYEQYF,TRBV19,TRBJ2-7,NA,TRBD1
TGTGCCAGCAGCTTTCGGAACTGGGCGACTGAAGCTTTCTTT,CASSFRNWATEAFF,TRBV5-6,TRBJ1-1,NA,NA
TGTGCCAGCAGTGGGGACAGGGGACTCTACACTGAAGCTTTCTTT,CASSGDRGLYTEAFF,TRBV2,TRBJ1-1,NA,TRBD1
TGTGCCAGCAGTCGCGGGACAGGGGGTTCTCTAAATTCACCCCTCCACTTT,CASSRGTGGSLNSPLHF,TRBV6-6,TRBJ1-6,NA,TRBD1
TGTGCCAGCAGTAAGGAACAGGGTGGACAACAGCCCCAGCATTTT,CASSKEQGGQQPQHF,TRBV6-5,TRBJ1-5,NA,NA
TGTGCCAGCAGCCTCGGGCCGGGGTCGTACCAAGAGACCCAGTACTTC,CASSLGPGSYQETQYF,TRBV7-9,TRBJ2-5,NA,NA
TGTGCCAGCAGTCGGCTATCCCCCGGGGGGCCCGGGGAGCTGTTTTTT,CASSRLSPGGPGELFF,TRBV9,TRBJ2-2,once,NA
TGTGCCAGCAGTTTAGTCCCGGGACTAGCCGATGAGCAGTTCTTC,CASSLVPGLADEQFF,TRBV27,TRBJ2-1,NA,TRBD2
TGTGCCAGTACTATGGGACAGAATAATGAAAAACTGTTTTTT,CASTMGQNNEKLFF,TRBV19,TRBJ1-4,NA,TRBD1
TGTGCCAGCAGTCAGACCCAGACTAGCGGGTCGCAGTACTTC,CASSQTQTSGSQYF,TRBV28,TRBJ2-7,NA,TRBD2
TGTGCCAGCAGCTTTCAGAGGACTAGCGGAGATACGCAGTATTTT,CASSFQRTSGDTQYF,TRBV5-5,TRBJ2-3,NA,TRBD2
TGTGCCAGCAGTACCCCAGGGAGGACTGAAGCTTTCTTT,CASSTPGRTEAFF,TRBV6-5,TRBJ1-1,once,NA
TGTGCCAGCAGCGTAGGGTGGAGCGGGGCCTACGAGCAGTACTTC,CASSVGWSGAYEQYF,TRBV9,TRBJ2-7,NA,TRBD2
TGTGCCAGCAAAGCCGGACAGCTAAATGAAAAACTGTTTTTT,CASKAGQLNEKLFF,TRBV2,TRBJ1-4,NA,NA
TGTGCCAGCAGTGGGGGGACTAGATACTACGAGCAGTACTTC,CASSGGTRYYEQYF,TRBV2,TRBJ2-7,NA,TRBD2
TGCAGCGTTACACCCGTAGTCGGGTATGGCTACACCTTC,CSVTPVVGYGYTF,TRBV29-1,TRBJ1-2,NA,NA
TGTGCCAGTAGTACGTCTAGAGGAGGGGAGCTGTTTTTT,CASSTSRGGELFF,TRBV19,TRBJ2-2,NA,NA
TGTGCCAGCAGTTTCACTCAGGGGGCGTCGAATGAAAAACTGTTTTTT,CASSFTQGASNEKLFF,TRBV28,TRBJ1-4,NA,TRBD1
TGTGCCAGCAGCGTCCGACAGGGCAACTATGGCTACACCTTC,CASSVRQGNYGYTF,TRBV11-3,TRBJ1-2,NA,TRBD1
TGTGCCAGCAAGTTGGACAGGGACTATAATTCACCCCTCCACTTT,CASKLDRDYNSPLHF,TRBV2,TRBJ1-6,NA,TRBD1
TGTGCCAGCAGTTTTGGCAGGGGCTACGAGCAGTACTTC,CASSFGRGYEQYF,TRBV12-3/TRBV12-4,TRBJ2-7,NA,NA
TGCAGTGCGAACAGGGGGGCTGAGCAGTTCTTC,CSANRGAEQFF,TRBV20-1,TRBJ2-1,NA,TRBD1
TGTGCCAGCAGCCAAGAGACGGGATATAAAGAGACCCAGTACTTC,CASSQETGYKETQYF,TRBV4-2,TRBJ2-5,NA,NA
TGTGCCAGCAGCGACTCAACCGGGGACAGGCTTAGAGAGCAGTACTTC,CASSDSTGDRLREQYF,TRBV5-5,TRBJ2-7,few,TRBD1
TGTGCCAGCAGCTACCCCGTTCCAGGGGGGTCCACTGAAGCTTTCTTT,CASSYPVPGGSTEAFF,TRBV11-3,TRBJ1-1,once,TRBD1
TGTGCCAGCAGCTTAGCTGGGCGGCAGGGGTTCGCCGGGGAGCTGTTTTTT,CASSLAGRQGFAGELFF,TRBV7-9,TRBJ2-2,NA,NA
TGTGCCAGCAGCACCCAGCTAGCGGGAGTGGCCTACGAGCAGTACTTC,CASSTQLAGVAYEQYF,TRBV7-8,TRBJ2-7,NA,TRBD2
TGTGCCAGCAGCTTGGACAGGGCCGGGGGCACAAGTACGCAGTATTTT,CASSLDRAGGTSTQYF,TRBV11-2,TRBJ2-3,NA,TRBD1
TGTGCCAGCAGCTTTGGGGCTAGCGGGAGCCACGAGCAGTACTTC,CASSFGASGSHEQYF,TRBV13,TRBJ2-7,NA,TRBD2
TGTGCCAGCAGCCAAGAAGTAGGCAGGGTATATATCTATGGCTACACCTTC,CASSQEVGRVYIYGYTF,TRBV4-2,TRBJ1-2,NA,NA
TGTGCCAGCAGCTCCAGGGTGGACTATGGCTACACCTTC,CASSSRVDYGYTF,TRBV7-9,TRBJ1-2,once,NA
TGCAGCGTTTCCGGGACAGGTGAAGGCGAGACCCAGTACTTC,CSVSGTGEGETQYF,TRBV29-1,TRBJ2-5,NA,TRBD1
TGCGCCAGCAGCTTGCTGTCCGGGGTTGGGAACACTGAAGCTTTCTTT,CASSLLSGVGNTEAFF,TRBV5-1,TRBJ1-1,NA,NA
TGTGCCAGCAGTTTAAAGGGGCAGAACTATGGCTACACCTTC,CASSLKGQNYGYTF,TRBV27,TRBJ1-2,few,NA
TGTGCCAGCAGTTACAGAAACTATGGCTACACCTTC,CASSYRNYGYTF,TRBV2,TRBJ1-2,NA,NA
TGTGCCAGCAGCTTGACCGGGACAGGGGGAGGTGGCTACACCTTC,CASSLTGTGGGGYTF,TRBV13,TRBJ1-2,NA,TRBD1
TGTGCCTGGAGTCTGGGTAGCGGGAGAAACGAGCAGTACTTC,CAWSLGSGRNEQYF,TRBV30,TRBJ2-7,few,TRBD2
TGTGCCAGCAGTGGCACGAGGACAGGGGAAGCCAAAAACATTCAGTACTTC,CASSGTRTGEAKNIQYF,TRBV6-1,TRBJ2-4,NA,TRBD1
TGTGCCTGGACCGGCGGGAGGTACACAGATACGCAGTATTTT,CAWTGGRYTDTQYF,TRBV30,TRBJ2-3,NA,TRBD2
TGTGCCACCTTAATTTTGGGGGGGACTGGCAACACCGGGGAGCTGTTTTTT,CATLILGGTGNTGELFF,TRBV7-3,TRBJ2-2,NA,TRBD2
TGCGCCAGCAGCTTGGGGGTGGGAGGACTCACTGAAGCTTTCTTT,CASSLGVGGLTEAFF,TRBV5-1,TRBJ1-1,NA,NA
TGTGCCAGTAGTATGGGGGACAGGGGGCGGGAGACCCAGTACTTC,CASSMGDRGRETQYF,TRBV19,TRBJ2-5,NA,TRBD1
TGCGCCAGCAGCTTGGGATTTGGCCTCGAGCAGTACTTC,CASSLGFGLEQYF,TRBV5-1,TRBJ2-7,many,NA
TGTGCCAGCAGCTTAGTTCTGGGGGCCCTCAAAAACATTCAGTACTTC,CASSLVLGALKNIQYF,TRBV11-2,TRBJ2-4,once,NA
TGTGCCACCAGTATGGACAGGTCTGGAAACACCATATATTTT,CATSMDRSGNTIYF,TRBV19,TRBJ1-3,once,TRBD1
TGCGCCAGCAGCCAACAACTAGCGGGGAACACCGGGGAGCTGTTTTTT,CASSQQLAGNTGELFF,TRBV4-1,TRBJ2-2,NA,TRBD2
TGCGCCAGCAGCCGGGGACTAGCGGGAGTCCAGACGGTCTACGAGCAGTACTTC,CASSRGLAGVQTVYEQYF,TRBV5-1,TRBJ2-7,NA,TRBD2
TGTGCCAGCAGCTTAGGGCGGGAGACCAATGAGCAGTTCTTC,CASSLGRETNEQFF,TRBV7-9,TRBJ2-1,few,TRBD2
TGTGCCAGCACAGTGACAGGGACGGGGGAGACCCAGTACTTC,CASTVTGTGETQYF,TRBV2,TRBJ2-5,NA,TRBD1
TGTGCCAGCAGCTCCCCCCTAGCGGGGTCATACAATGAGCAGTTCTTC,CASSSPLAGSYNEQFF,TRBV7-2,TRBJ2-1,NA,TRBD2
TGTGCCAGCAGCCCCTCCTCAGAAAACATTCAGTACTTC,CASSPSSENIQYF,TRBV7-3,TRBJ2-4,NA,NA
TGTGCCAGCAGTTCCCCAGGGGGTTCCCCCTCCTACGAGCAGTACTTC,CASSSPGGSPSYEQYF,TRBV6-6,TRBJ2-7,NA,TRBD1
TGTGCCAGCAGTGAAGGCGGAGGGCCCAGCGGTTTGCCCCAGCATTTT,CASSEGGGPSGLPQHF,TRBV2,TRBJ1-5,NA,NA